This T cell receptor beta chain was obtained from a study of shared clonotypes between healthy human individuals. General study points: A reduction in generation probabilities was seen for non-shared clonotypes relative to those shared by all four donors.

The CDR3 length is 13 residues. CDR1 is SGHAT and CDR2 is FQNNGV in the germline V gene. The V segment lost 4 bases and the J segment 8 bases; nucleotides outside the gene matches: 7. Within Nashville, Tennessee resided all donors, each a Caucasian adult. At a deep level, the assay was run. In the original analysis: Because ImmunoSEQ provided only junction sequences with no quality scores, the filtering differed. The method was immunoSEQ multiplex PCR; TCRdb's version includes in-frame clones alone and lacks a portion of them. V, J and clone size derive from that table, while D and trimming were established from the DNA sequence. The sample consists of roughly 2,300,000 clones, roughly 90% of them appearing once. This clone was picked up one time. The antigen is undetermined.

Sequencing was performed on naive CD4+ T cells from PBMCs. This sample's subset: CD45RA+ positively selected. The chain joins TRBV11-2 to TRBJ1-2; TRBD1 matches at 7 bases. This TCR was sampled from a man in his late teens or twenties in good health. Some clones in this sample may be carry-over from other donors' samples. The CDR3 DNA sequence: TGTGCCAGCAGCTCATGGACAGGCAACGGCTACACCTTC. Its protein product is CASSSWTGNGYTF.